This T cell receptor beta chain derives from a study of regulatory T cells in long-lasting Graves disease. Overall study results and limits: Persistent disease showed a preference for TRBV28, TRBJ1-2 and TRBJ2-5.

The time point denotes: newly diagnosed GD, antithyroid drugs for less than 3 months. After RNA was extracted from PBMCs, the TCR library was made from it. This clonotype was seen ten or more times. The target antigen is unknown. Trimming pared 3 bases from V and 6 bases from J, leaving 11 bases between. This CDR3 contains 13 residues. According to the study, TCR beta libraries were built with iRepertoire HTBI primers and CDR3-region Arm-PCR. MiXCR, run by TCRdb on the multiplex PCR reads, gives a single entry per CDR3 protein. The table shows approximately 490,000 distinct CDR3 sequences, with around 15% occurring only once. The sample also formed part of further work on T cells in Graves' hyperthyroidism and ophthalmopathy.

The clonotype originates from a man between 40 and 49 years old with Graves disease. The starting material was peripheral blood mononuclear cells (PBMCs), obtained at new diagnosis, from a patient treated with antithyroid drugs. This chain uses TRBV12-3 or TRBV12-4 with TRBJ1-1; D is unclear. CDR3 amino acids: CASSFQTRSEAFF. The CDR3 nucleotides read TGTGCCAGCAGTTTCCAGACCAGATCTGAAGCTTTCTTT.